The 31 T cell receptor beta chains below were found in one sample sequenced in a study of CD8 T cells in Susac syndrome. Random hexamers were used to reverse transcribe an amount of about 0.45 to 1 ug RNA. TCRdb re-derived calls from the immunoSEQ multiplex PCR reads in MiXCR, one entry per CDR3 protein. The sample lists about 94,000 distinct CDR3 sequences; just under 95% were seen once. The specimen sequenced was CD4+ T cells from PBMCs. These receptors all come from a human donor with Susac syndrome.

The chain joins TRBV20-1 to TRBJ2-3, with TRBD2 matching 9 bases. The CDR3 runs 16 residues. The germline V gene has CDR1 DFQATT and CDR2 SNEGSKA (reference sequence). The V and J ends lost 7 bases and 0 bases, in that order; junction bases with no gene match: 11. CDR3 DNA sequence: TGCAGTGAATGGATAGCGGGGGAGCAAAGCACAGATACGCAGTATTTT. Encoded protein: CSEWIAGEQSTDTQYF.

CDR3 amino acids: CASSKPGQYGANVLTF. CDR3 DNA sequence: TGTGCCAGCAGTAAGCCAGGCCAATATGGGGCCAACGTCCTGACTTTC. The chain combines TRBV12-3 or TRBV12-4 with TRBJ2-6; D gene uncertain. The CDR3 consists of 16 residues. Trimming pared 5 bases from V and 3 bases from J, leaving 14 bases between.

The rearrangement uses TRBV20-1 and TRBJ1-2; no reliable D call. Trimming pared 4 bases from V and 4 bases from J, leaving 19 bases between. Germline CDR1 DFQATT, CDR2 SNEGSKA (reference sequence). This CDR3 comprises 15 residues. For the CDR3, the DNA is TGCAGTGCTACCCCCCCCGGAGTTCTGGCCTATGGCTACACCTTC. Translated, it gives CSATPPGVLAYGYTF.

This chain connects TRBV27 to TRBJ1-5; no definite D call. CDR1 MNHEY and CDR2 SMNVEV come from the germline V gene (reference sequence). This CDR3 has 10 amino acids. Trimming removed 10 bases from V and 3 bases from J, with 4 bases in between. The DNA for the CDR3 is TGTGCCACCCCCAATCAGCCCCAGCATTTT. Translating gives CATPNQPQHF.

The rearrangement joins TRBV12-3 or TRBV12-4 to TRBJ2-7, with TRBD1 identical over 10 bases. The length of the CDR3 is 13 residues. J was trimmed by 6 bases and V by 8 bases; bases with no gene match: 7. The CDR3 DNA reads TGTGCCAGCGGTAGCGGGACAGGGGCCGAGCAGTACTTC. Translating it yields CASGSGTGAEQYF.

The V call is TRBV28, the J call TRBJ2-7; D remains ambiguous. This CDR3 is built from 14 residues. V was trimmed by 2 bases and J by 3 bases, leaving 11 bases between them. The germline V gene has CDR1 MDHEN and CDR2 SYDVKM. This CDR3 reads CASSLQGEIYEQYF. The CDR3 coding sequence is TGTGCCAGCAGTTTACAAGGCGAGATCTACGAGCAGTACTTC.

The genes are TRBV9 and TRBJ2-2; D ambiguous. Germline CDR1 and CDR2: SGDLS and YYNGEE. V lost 3 bases and J 7 bases, leaving 10 bases between the germline ends. This CDR3 is 13 amino acids long. This chain's CDR3 is CASSAAHLGELFF. The CDR3 bases are TGTGCCAGCAGCGCCGCCCACCTCGGGGAGCTGTTTTTT.

This chain links TRBV15 with TRBJ2-5; tentatively, D is TRBD2 (5 bases). V gave up 3 bases and J gave up 5 bases, with 16 bases separating them. CDR1 LNHNV and CDR2 YYDKDF come from the germline V gene (reference sequence). The CDR3 runs to 15 residues. CDR3 nucleotides: TGTGCCACCAGCAGTGACTATGGAGGACGGGAGACCCAGTACTTC. Residues: CATSSDYGGRETQYF.

The chain couples TRBV5-1 to TRBJ1-2; D call uncertain. Germline values: CDR1 SGHRS, CDR2 YFSETQ. The CDR3 has 12 amino acids. Trimming removed 4 bases from V and 3 bases from J, with 7 bases in between. DNA of the CDR3: TGCGCCAGCAGCCGGACGGACTATGGCTACACCTTC. This translates into CASSRTDYGYTF. Filled out from reference TRBV5-1 and TRBJ1-2, the complete variable domain reads KAGVTQTPRYLIKTRGQQVTLSCSPISGHRSVSWYQQTPGQGLQFLFEYFSETQRNKGNFPGRFSGRQFSNSRSEMNVSTLELGDSALYLCASSRTDYGYTFGSGTRLTVV.

The gene calls are TRBV4-3 and TRBJ2-3, with no clear D. This CDR3 spans 15 amino acids. V gave up 0 bases and J gave up 2 bases, with 9 bases separating them. Germline CDR1 and CDR2: LGHNA and YSLEER. The CDR3 sequence is CASSQDSHFTDTQYF. Here the CDR3 DNA reads TGCGCCAGCAGCCAAGATAGCCACTTCACAGATACGCAGTATTTT.

CDR3 sequence: CASSRGQGLQETQYF. The DNA of the CDR3 is TGCGCCAGCAGCCGGGGACAGGGACTACAAGAGACCCAGTACTTC. The chain employs TRBV5-1 and TRBJ2-5; 9 bases map to TRBD1. Looked up from germline, CDR1 is SGHRS and CDR2 is YFSETQ. V dropped 4 bases and J dropped 2; count of bases not matched to a gene: 6. The CDR3 is 15 amino acids.

The chain employs TRBV20-1 and TRBJ1-4; D remains unclear. The CDR3 loop spans 13 amino acids. Germline-derived CDR1 and CDR2 are DFQATT and SNEGSKA (reference sequence). The germline V and J ends were trimmed by 3 bases and 0 bases, with 5 bases remaining between them. CDR3 sequence reads: CSARDATNEKLFF. For the CDR3, the DNA is TGCAGTGCTAGGGACGCAACTAATGAAAAACTGTTTTTT.

The V call is TRBV15, the J call TRBJ1-5; tentatively, D is TRBD1 (5 bases). This CDR3 contains 12 residues. CDR1 is LNHNV, CDR2 YYDKDF, per germline (reference sequence). Trimming shortened V by 7 bases and J by 2 bases, and 6 bases separated the two germline ends. CDR3 sequence (DNA): TGTGCCACCAAAGGGGGCAATCAGCCCCAGCATTTT. It codes for CATKGGNQPQHF.

The CDR3 nucleotides read TGTGCCAGCAGCCGCTACGAGCAGTACTTC. Translating gives CASSRYEQYF. The chain combines TRBV28 with TRBJ2-7; D not certain. Germline values: CDR1 MDHEN, CDR2 SYDVKM. V dropped 6 bases and J dropped 3 bases, with 3 bases sitting between them. The CDR3 spans 10 residues.

The chain couples TRBV7-9 to TRBJ1-6; the D gene is possibly TRBD1 (5 bases). This CDR3 has 13 amino acids. Germline CDR1 is SEHNR and CDR2 is FQNEAQ (reference sequence). The ends were cut back, 5 bases at V and 6 bases at J, with 8 bases in the middle. CDR3 residues: CASSRDFNSPLHF. In nucleotides, the CDR3 is TGTGCCAGCAGCCGGGACTTTAATTCACCCCTCCACTTT.

This chain connects TRBV5-3 to TRBJ1-2; D remains ambiguous. TRBV5-3 is designated an ORF whose function remains uncertain. This CDR3 region has 13 residues. With 0 bases removed from V and 4 bases from J, the gap between germline ends came to 7 bases. CDR3 loop: CARSLVGFYGYTF. Written as DNA, the CDR3 is TGTGCCAGAAGCTTGGTTGGATTCTATGGCTACACCTTC.

The chain employs TRBV29-1 and TRBJ1-1; 9 bases fit TRBD1. The CDR3 is 12 amino acids. V was clipped by 7 bases and J by 8 bases; unmatched bases: 8. Germline-derived CDR1 and CDR2 are SQVTM and ANQGSEA. CDR3 in DNA: TGCAGCGCCGTTACAGGGGGCGGGGAAGCTTTCTTT. As protein: CSAVTGGGEAFF.

V usage is TRBV30 and J usage is TRBJ2-7; D could derive from TRBD1 or TRBD2 (6 bases each). Germline V CDR1 and CDR2: GTSNPN, SVGIG (reference sequence). Trimming left V 0 bases short and J 7 bases short, with 10 bases between. The CDR3 sequence is 12 residues long. The CDR3 DNA reads TGTGCCTGGAGTGTACGAGGGGGGGAGCAGTACTTC. Its protein is CAWSVRGGEQYF.

The rearrangement uses TRBV11-2 and TRBJ2-1; TRBD2 matches 9 bases. The CDR3 runs 17 residues. The V gene's germline CDR1 is SGHAT and CDR2 FQNNGV. The V gene end was trimmed by 5 bases and the J gene end by 8 bases; junction bases not matched to a gene: 16. This CDR3 is CASSTLRGRGGPDEQFF. CDR3 bases: TGTGCCAGCAGCACCCTAAGGGGGCGGGGGGGCCCCGATGAGCAGTTCTTC.

The CDR3 DNA follows: TGCAGCGTCGAGGGAAGAGACTACGAGCAGTACTTC. Its translation: CSVEGRDYEQYF. V and J are TRBV29-1 and TRBJ2-7; maybe TRBD2 (5 bases). This CDR3 is 12 amino acids long. Germline CDR1 reads SQVTM; CDR2 reads ANQGSEA. V was trimmed by 6 bases and J by 3 bases, leaving 12 bases between them.

V usage is TRBV20-1 and J usage is TRBJ2-1; D is tentatively TRBD1 or TRBD2 (5 bases each). The CDR3 totals 17 residues. Trimming cost V 0 bases and J 0 bases, with 15 bases left between them. The germline gives CDR1 DFQATT, CDR2 SNEGSKA (reference sequence). The CDR3 here is CSARDFYRGSSYNEQFF. CDR3 in DNA: TGCAGTGCTAGAGACTTTTATCGGGGCAGCTCCTACAATGAGCAGTTCTTC.

This clonotype was found once. The gene calls are TRBV7-8 and TRBJ2-5; D might be TRBD1 or TRBD2, each matching 5 bases. Trimming shortened V by 3 bases and J by 9 bases, and 17 bases separated the two germline ends. CDR3 length: 14 residues. Germline CDR1 and CDR2: SGHVS and FQNEAQ. The CDR3 nucleotides are TGTGCCAGCAGCTTCGGGACGGCCTTGGAAGCCCAGTACTTC. Its protein product is CASSFGTALEAQYF.

The chain combines TRBV9 with TRBJ2-1, with D uncertain. Trimming shortened V by 4 bases and J by 1 base, and 15 bases separated the two germline ends. Germline V gives CDR1 SGDLS, CDR2 YYNGEE. The CDR3 contains 16 residues. CDR3 region: CASSPSSLSSYNEQFF. The CDR3 region has the DNA TGTGCCAGCAGCCCTTCCAGCCTGTCTTCCTACAATGAGCAGTTCTTC.

The chain carries TRBV12-3 or TRBV12-4 and TRBJ2-1, with D perhaps TRBD1 or TRBD2 (5 bases each). Trimming removed 8 bases at V and 4 bases at J, with 15 bases between. The CDR3 has 14 residues. The CDR3, as DNA: TGTGCCAGCGCGAAGGGACCCTTTTACAATGAGCAGTTCTTC. Protein: CASAKGPFYNEQFF.

J is TRBJ1-2 and V is TRBV9; D gene unclear. The CDR3 has 14 amino acids. Germline CDR1 reads SGDLS; CDR2 reads YYNGEE. Trimming removed 0 bases from V and 8 bases from J, with 14 bases in between. DNA for the CDR3: TGTGCCAGCAGCGTAGCTACGACAAAGGGCGGCTACACCTTC. Amino acid sequence: CASSVATTKGGYTF.

The V gene is TRBV2, the J gene TRBJ1-6; no reliable D call. Germline CDR1 and CDR2: SNHLY and FYNNEI. The CDR3 consists of 14 residues. V lost 7 bases, J lost 8 bases, and 15 bases lay in between. The CDR3 DNA is TGTGCCAGCAATGGGCCCGTGGGAGATTCACCCCTCCACTTT. Translated: CASNGPVGDSPLHF.

V gene TRBV12-5 combines with J gene TRBJ2-3; possible D gene TRBD1, 5 bases. With 6 bases removed from V and 5 bases from J, the gap between germline ends came to 6 bases. The CDR3 runs to 11 residues. The germline gives CDR1 LGHNT, CDR2 FRNRAP. The CDR3 protein is CASGRGDTQYF. CDR3 nucleotides: TGTGCTAGTGGAAGGGGAGATACGCAGTATTTT.

V is TRBV13 and J is TRBJ2-5; 8 bases align to TRBD1. The ends lost 6 bases at V and 6 bases at J; junction bases unmatched: 9. This CDR3 spans 14 amino acids. Germline values: CDR1 PRHDT, CDR2 FYEKMQ (reference sequence). CDR3 nucleotides: TGTGCCAGCAGAGACGACAGGGGTGATCAGACCCAGTACTTC. It yields the protein CASRDDRGDQTQYF.

A single count supports this clonotype. DNA of the CDR3: TGTGCCAGCAGCCCAAGCGGGGGGGGAGAGACCCAGTACTTC. Protein: CASSPSGGGETQYF. The chain combines TRBV7-9 with TRBJ2-5, with 10 bases matching TRBD2. CDR1 SEHNR and CDR2 FQNEAQ come from the germline V gene (reference sequence). The CDR3 is made up of 14 amino acids. Unmatched junction bases numbered 4, after V lost 5 bases and J lost 4 bases.

This clonotype was picked up one time. The V call is TRBV4-2, the J call TRBJ1-4, with D perhaps TRBD1 (6 bases). Trimming removed 0 bases at V and 7 bases at J, with 12 bases between. The CDR3 totals 15 residues. Germline V gene data show CDR1 as LGHNA and CDR2 as YNFKEQ. CDR3 loop: CASSQDPTGSEKLFF. The CDR3 nucleotides are TGTGCCAGCAGCCAAGATCCTACAGGGAGTGAAAAACTGTTTTTT.

The V call is TRBV7-9, the J call TRBJ1-2, with 9 bases lining up with TRBD1. Germline trimming cut 1 base from V and 3 bases from J; bases unmatched to any gene: 3. The V gene's germline CDR1 is SEHNR and CDR2 FQNEAQ (reference sequence). The CDR3 length is 15 residues. The CDR3: CASSLDRGRDYGYTF. The CDR3 DNA is TGTGCCAGCAGCTTAGACAGGGGGCGCGACTATGGCTACACCTTC.